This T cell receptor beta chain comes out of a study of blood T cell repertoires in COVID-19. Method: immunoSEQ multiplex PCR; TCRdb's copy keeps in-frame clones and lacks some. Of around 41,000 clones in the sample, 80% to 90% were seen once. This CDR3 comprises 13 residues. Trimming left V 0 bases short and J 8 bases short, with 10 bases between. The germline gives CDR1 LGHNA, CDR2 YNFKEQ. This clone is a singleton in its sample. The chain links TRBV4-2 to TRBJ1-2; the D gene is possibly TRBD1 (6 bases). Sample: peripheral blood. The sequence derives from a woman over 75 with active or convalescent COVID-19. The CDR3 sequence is CASSQEGAGGYTF. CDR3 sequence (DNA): TGTGCCAGCAGCCAAGAGGGGGCTGGGGGCTACACCTTC.